The rows below give T cell receptor beta chains drawn from one sample of a study of blood T cell repertoires in COVID-19. Measured with immunoSEQ multiplex PCR; TCRdb has only the in-frame clones, and not every one. Among 50,000 to 70,000 clones, more than 80% were seen once, and the ten largest hold approximately 15%. The sample taken for sequencing was peripheral blood. These receptor sequences come from a human donor with active COVID-19. The donor label of this sample is uncertain. Each CDR3 is given with its conserved first and last residue. Fields, in order: V gene, J gene, D gene, CDR3 DNA, CDR3 protein. A D gene is named only where the DNA matches it firmly.

TRBV11-2	TRBJ1-5	.	TGTGCCAGCAGCTTATCGGGTGGCAGGGGAGATCAGCCCCAGCATTTT	CASSLSGGRGDQPQHF
TRBV3-1/TRBV3-2	TRBJ1-2	.	TGTGCCAGCAGCCAAGATTGGCCTAGGGGTGGCAGAAACTATGGCTACACCTTC	CASSQDWPRGGRNYGYTF
TRBV6-2/TRBV6-3	TRBJ2-3	TRBD2	TGTGCCAGCAGCCCTTTACTAGCGGGAGTAGGAGATACGCAGTATTTT	CASSPLLAGVGDTQYF
TRBV24-1	TRBJ2-7	TRBD2	TGTGCCACAGTGATGGCTCGGACTAGCGGGAGCTCCTACGAGCAGTACTTC	CATVMARTSGSSYEQYF
TRBV28	TRBJ2-7	TRBD1	TGTGCCAGCAGTCTCTGGACAGGGGGCTACGAGCAGTACTTC	CASSLWTGGYEQYF
TRBV9	TRBJ1-3	.	TGTGCCAGCAGCGCCTCCCTGTACTCTGGAAACACCATATATTTT	CASSASLYSGNTIYF
TRBV5-1	TRBJ2-6	TRBD1	TGCGCCAGCAGCCCGGGGGACAGGGACTCTGGGGCCAACGTCCTGACTTTC	CASSPGDRDSGANVLTF
TRBV23-1	TRBJ1-2	.	TGCGCCAGCAGTCAATCGATACAGGGATGTGACGGCTACACCTTC	CASSQSIQGCDGYTF
TRBV11-2	TRBJ1-5	.	TGTGCCAGCAGCTTATCGGGCAATCAGCCCCAGCATTTT	CASSLSGNQPQHF
TRBV4-3	TRBJ1-2	.	TGCGCCAGCAGCCAGATCTTCCCCGCCGATTTCGGCTATGGCTACACCTTC	CASSQIFPADFGYGYTF